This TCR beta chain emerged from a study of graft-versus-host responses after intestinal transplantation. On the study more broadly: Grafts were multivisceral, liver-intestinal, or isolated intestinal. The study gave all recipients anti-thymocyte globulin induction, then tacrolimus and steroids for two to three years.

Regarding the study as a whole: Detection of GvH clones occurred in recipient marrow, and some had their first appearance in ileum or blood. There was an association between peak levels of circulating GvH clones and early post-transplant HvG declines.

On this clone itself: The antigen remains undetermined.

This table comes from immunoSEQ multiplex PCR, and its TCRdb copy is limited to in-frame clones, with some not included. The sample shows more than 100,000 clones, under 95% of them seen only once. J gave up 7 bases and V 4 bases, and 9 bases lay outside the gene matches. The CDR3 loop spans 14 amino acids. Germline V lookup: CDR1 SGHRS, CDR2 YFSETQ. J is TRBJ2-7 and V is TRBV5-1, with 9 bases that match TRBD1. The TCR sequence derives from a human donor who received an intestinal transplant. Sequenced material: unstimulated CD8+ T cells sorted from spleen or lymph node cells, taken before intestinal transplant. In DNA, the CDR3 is TGCGCCAGCAGCCTCGGGACAGGGTTGTATGAGCAGTACTTC. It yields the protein CASSLGTGLYEQYF.